This T cell receptor (beta chain) was recorded in a study of early T cells in non-severe SARS-CoV-2 infection. Study as a whole: Alpha and beta chains were unpaired, from unsorted whole-blood bulk RNA.

Individually, cDNA molecules had unique molecular identifiers attached to them. MiXCR was run by TCRdb on the 5' RACE reads, yielding one entry per CDR3 protein. The sample includes some 46,000 distinct CDR3 sequences, around 6.3% of them seen just once. Broader study findings: VDJdb matching favored anti-spike CD8 responses, missing private and CD4 specificities.

CDR1 is MNHEY and CDR2 is SVGAGI in the germline V gene. With 6 bases clipped from V and 5 bases from J, the junction kept 6 bases outside the gene matches. The CDR3 extends over 14 amino acids. This clonotype was counted at least ten times. Its target is unknown. J is TRBJ2-7 and V is TRBV6-5, with 11 bases aligning to TRBD1. Sequenced here: whole blood, sampled at baseline. This TCR came from an adult who was a healthcare worker with PCR-confirmed SARS-CoV-2 infection or an uninfected control (not recorded which). The CDR3 DNA follows: TGTGCCAGCAGCCGGGACAGGGGGATTCACGAGCAGTACTTC. It yields the protein CASSRDRGIHEQYF.